This T cell receptor (beta chain) was profiled in a study of T cell responses to AZD1222 COVID-19 vaccine. The method was immunoSEQ multiplex PCR; TCRdb's version includes in-frame clones alone and lacks a portion of them. The sample includes under 25,000 clones, almost 85% of them seen just once. General observations from the study: Clonal diversity was possibly underestimated; the donors were predominantly white British and more often female. Repertoires in all cases were sampled only once the peak T cell response had passed. CD4 TCRs covered the whole spike, strongest at regions 160-218 and 743-854.

Comment on this clone: The antigen is undetermined.

CDR1 is SNHLY, CDR2 FYNNEI, per germline. V lost 5 bases to trimming and J lost 0 bases; unmatched junction nucleotides: 2. CDR3 size: 14 residues. The chain recombines TRBV2 with TRBJ1-1, with 8 bases aligning to TRBD1. The source is an adult who received the AZD1222 COVID-19 vaccine. The material was peripheral blood, obtained 28 days after the second AZD1222 dose. The CDR3 nucleotides are TGTGCCAGCAGTCCGGACAGGGTGAACACTGAAGCTTTCTTT. It is translated as CASSPDRVNTEAFF.